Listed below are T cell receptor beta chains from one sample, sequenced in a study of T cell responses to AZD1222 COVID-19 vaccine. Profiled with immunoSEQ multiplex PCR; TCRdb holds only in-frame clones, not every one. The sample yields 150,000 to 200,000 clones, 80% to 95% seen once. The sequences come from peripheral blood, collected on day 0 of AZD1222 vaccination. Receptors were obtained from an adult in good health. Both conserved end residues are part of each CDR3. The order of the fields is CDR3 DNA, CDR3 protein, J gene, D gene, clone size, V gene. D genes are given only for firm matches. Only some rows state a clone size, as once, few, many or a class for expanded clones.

CDR3 DNA: TGTGCCAGCAGCCGAGGACTGGAGACAACTAATGAAAAACTGTTTTTT; CDR3 protein: CASSRGLETTNEKLFF; J gene: TRBJ1-4; D gene: -; clone size: -; V gene: TRBV5-5
CDR3 DNA: TGTGCCACCAGCAGAGACCCGGTTACTTCTGGAAACACCATATATTTT; CDR3 protein: CATSRDPVTSGNTIYF; J gene: TRBJ1-3; D gene: -; clone size: once; V gene: TRBV15
CDR3 DNA: TGTGCCAGCAGCCAAGATATCACTAGCGGGGGGCCCCAGTACTTC; CDR3 protein: CASSQDITSGGPQYF; J gene: TRBJ2-5; D gene: TRBD2; clone size: -; V gene: TRBV3-1/TRBV3-2
CDR3 DNA: TGTGCCAGCAGCTTGGAGGCAGGCGGGGGGCACCAAGAGACCCAGTACTTC; CDR3 protein: CASSLEAGGGHQETQYF; J gene: TRBJ2-5; D gene: TRBD2; clone size: -; V gene: TRBV5-5
CDR3 DNA: TGTGCCAGCAGTTATCATAGGGGGACCACAGATACGCAGTATTTT; CDR3 protein: CASSYHRGTTDTQYF; J gene: TRBJ2-3; D gene: -; clone size: -; V gene: TRBV6-2/TRBV6-3
CDR3 DNA: TGTGCCAGCAGCTACGAACAGGGGTCCGGAAACACCATATATTTT; CDR3 protein: CASSYEQGSGNTIYF; J gene: TRBJ1-3; D gene: TRBD1; clone size: few; V gene: TRBV7-6
CDR3 DNA: TGTGCCAGTAGTATGTCCGACAGGGGTGGCGGGGAGCTGTTTTTT; CDR3 protein: CASSMSDRGGGELFF; J gene: TRBJ2-2; D gene: TRBD1; clone size: -; V gene: TRBV19
CDR3 DNA: TGTGCCAGCAGCCAACCCAATAAACAGGGTCAGCCCCAGCATTTT; CDR3 protein: CASSQPNKQGQPQHF; J gene: TRBJ1-5; D gene: -; clone size: -; V gene: TRBV11-3
CDR3 DNA: TGTGCCAGTAAAGCGGGAGGGCATACACCCGGGGAGCTGTTTTTT; CDR3 protein: CASKAGGHTPGELFF; J gene: TRBJ2-2; D gene: TRBD2; clone size: -; V gene: TRBV19
CDR3 DNA: TGTGCCAGAAAGGGGGCCACGAAGGTGTACACTGAAGCTTTCTTT; CDR3 protein: CARKGATKVYTEAFF; J gene: TRBJ1-1; D gene: TRBD1; clone size: -; V gene: TRBV19
CDR3 DNA: TGCGCCAGCAGCTTGGCACAGGGGGCCAAAGAGACCCAGTACTTC; CDR3 protein: CASSLAQGAKETQYF; J gene: TRBJ2-5; D gene: TRBD1; clone size: -; V gene: TRBV5-1
CDR3 DNA: TGCGCCAGCAGCTTGGAAGGGGCGGGACAACTCTCTGGAAACACCATATATTTT; CDR3 protein: CASSLEGAGQLSGNTIYF; J gene: TRBJ1-3; D gene: -; clone size: -; V gene: TRBV5-1
CDR3 DNA: TGTGCCAGCAGCTCAGGCGTCCTAGCCGAGCAGTACTTC; CDR3 protein: CASSSGVLAEQYF; J gene: TRBJ2-7; D gene: -; clone size: -; V gene: TRBV7-2
CDR3 DNA: TGTGCCAGCAGTTCATCCCGACAGGGCGACACCGGGGAGCTGTTTTTT; CDR3 protein: CASSSSRQGDTGELFF; J gene: TRBJ2-2; D gene: TRBD1; clone size: -; V gene: TRBV5-4
CDR3 DNA: TGTGCCAGTAGTGCCGGACAGCAAATGAACACTGAAGCTTTCTTT; CDR3 protein: CASSAGQQMNTEAFF; J gene: TRBJ1-1; D gene: -; clone size: -; V gene: TRBV19
CDR3 DNA: TGTGCCAGCAGCCCACGAGGAGGGACCGGGGAGCTGTTTTTT; CDR3 protein: CASSPRGGTGELFF; J gene: TRBJ2-2; D gene: -; clone size: -; V gene: TRBV14
CDR3 DNA: TGTGCCAGCAGTTTCCATGTTAACTATGGCTACACCTTC; CDR3 protein: CASSFHVNYGYTF; J gene: TRBJ1-2; D gene: -; clone size: -; V gene: TRBV6-5
CDR3 DNA: TGTGCCAGCAGCCCCTGGCTAGCGGGAGGGCCCAGGGAGCAGTTCTTC; CDR3 protein: CASSPWLAGGPREQFF; J gene: TRBJ2-1; D gene: TRBD2; clone size: -; V gene: TRBV28
CDR3 DNA: TGTGCCACCAGCAGACAGGGGGCCCCCTCTGGGGCCAACGTCCTGACTTTC; CDR3 protein: CATSRQGAPSGANVLTF; J gene: TRBJ2-6; D gene: TRBD1; clone size: once; V gene: TRBV15
CDR3 DNA: TGCAGCGTTGGTCCGACCTACGAGCAGTACTTC; CDR3 protein: CSVGPTYEQYF; J gene: TRBJ2-7; D gene: -; clone size: -; V gene: TRBV29-1
CDR3 DNA: TGTGCCAGCAGCCAAGATCCACTAGCGGGAGTCCAAGAGACCCAGTACTTC; CDR3 protein: CASSQDPLAGVQETQYF; J gene: TRBJ2-5; D gene: TRBD2; clone size: -; V gene: TRBV4-2
CDR3 DNA: TGTGCCAGTAGAGCAGGGAATTGGAACACTGAAGCTTTCTTT; CDR3 protein: CASRAGNWNTEAFF; J gene: TRBJ1-1; D gene: -; clone size: -; V gene: TRBV19
CDR3 DNA: TGTGCCAGCAGTCCTCCGGGCGGAAGCTACACCTTC; CDR3 protein: CASSPPGGSYTF; J gene: TRBJ1-2; D gene: -; clone size: once; V gene: TRBV27
CDR3 DNA: TGTCCTGAAAGTATTTTGGAAGACAGGGGGTATGGCTACACCTTC; CDR3 protein: CPESILEDRGYGYTF; J gene: TRBJ1-2; D gene: TRBD1; clone size: -; V gene: TRBV9
CDR3 DNA: TGTGCCAGCAGCGTAGTAAATCAGGGGGCCATTGAAGCTTTCTTT; CDR3 protein: CASSVVNQGAIEAFF; J gene: TRBJ1-1; D gene: TRBD1; clone size: -; V gene: TRBV9
CDR3 DNA: TGTGCCAGCAGCCCAGGATCGAGGAGGGCAGGCTATGGCTACACCTTC; CDR3 protein: CASSPGSRRAGYGYTF; J gene: TRBJ1-2; D gene: -; clone size: -; V gene: TRBV5-8
CDR3 DNA: TGTGCCAGCAGCCAAGAAGGGTGGAGGCGGTACACCTTC; CDR3 protein: CASSQEGWRRYTF; J gene: TRBJ1-2; D gene: -; clone size: once; V gene: TRBV3-1/TRBV3-2
CDR3 DNA: TGTGCCAGCAGCTTTACTAGCGGGACCGGGGAGCTGTTTTTT; CDR3 protein: CASSFTSGTGELFF; J gene: TRBJ2-2; D gene: TRBD2; clone size: -; V gene: TRBV7-2
CDR3 DNA: TGTGCCAGCAGCTCGACGGGGGGCACCGGGGAGCTGTTTTTT; CDR3 protein: CASSSTGGTGELFF; J gene: TRBJ2-2; D gene: TRBD2; clone size: -; V gene: TRBV7-2